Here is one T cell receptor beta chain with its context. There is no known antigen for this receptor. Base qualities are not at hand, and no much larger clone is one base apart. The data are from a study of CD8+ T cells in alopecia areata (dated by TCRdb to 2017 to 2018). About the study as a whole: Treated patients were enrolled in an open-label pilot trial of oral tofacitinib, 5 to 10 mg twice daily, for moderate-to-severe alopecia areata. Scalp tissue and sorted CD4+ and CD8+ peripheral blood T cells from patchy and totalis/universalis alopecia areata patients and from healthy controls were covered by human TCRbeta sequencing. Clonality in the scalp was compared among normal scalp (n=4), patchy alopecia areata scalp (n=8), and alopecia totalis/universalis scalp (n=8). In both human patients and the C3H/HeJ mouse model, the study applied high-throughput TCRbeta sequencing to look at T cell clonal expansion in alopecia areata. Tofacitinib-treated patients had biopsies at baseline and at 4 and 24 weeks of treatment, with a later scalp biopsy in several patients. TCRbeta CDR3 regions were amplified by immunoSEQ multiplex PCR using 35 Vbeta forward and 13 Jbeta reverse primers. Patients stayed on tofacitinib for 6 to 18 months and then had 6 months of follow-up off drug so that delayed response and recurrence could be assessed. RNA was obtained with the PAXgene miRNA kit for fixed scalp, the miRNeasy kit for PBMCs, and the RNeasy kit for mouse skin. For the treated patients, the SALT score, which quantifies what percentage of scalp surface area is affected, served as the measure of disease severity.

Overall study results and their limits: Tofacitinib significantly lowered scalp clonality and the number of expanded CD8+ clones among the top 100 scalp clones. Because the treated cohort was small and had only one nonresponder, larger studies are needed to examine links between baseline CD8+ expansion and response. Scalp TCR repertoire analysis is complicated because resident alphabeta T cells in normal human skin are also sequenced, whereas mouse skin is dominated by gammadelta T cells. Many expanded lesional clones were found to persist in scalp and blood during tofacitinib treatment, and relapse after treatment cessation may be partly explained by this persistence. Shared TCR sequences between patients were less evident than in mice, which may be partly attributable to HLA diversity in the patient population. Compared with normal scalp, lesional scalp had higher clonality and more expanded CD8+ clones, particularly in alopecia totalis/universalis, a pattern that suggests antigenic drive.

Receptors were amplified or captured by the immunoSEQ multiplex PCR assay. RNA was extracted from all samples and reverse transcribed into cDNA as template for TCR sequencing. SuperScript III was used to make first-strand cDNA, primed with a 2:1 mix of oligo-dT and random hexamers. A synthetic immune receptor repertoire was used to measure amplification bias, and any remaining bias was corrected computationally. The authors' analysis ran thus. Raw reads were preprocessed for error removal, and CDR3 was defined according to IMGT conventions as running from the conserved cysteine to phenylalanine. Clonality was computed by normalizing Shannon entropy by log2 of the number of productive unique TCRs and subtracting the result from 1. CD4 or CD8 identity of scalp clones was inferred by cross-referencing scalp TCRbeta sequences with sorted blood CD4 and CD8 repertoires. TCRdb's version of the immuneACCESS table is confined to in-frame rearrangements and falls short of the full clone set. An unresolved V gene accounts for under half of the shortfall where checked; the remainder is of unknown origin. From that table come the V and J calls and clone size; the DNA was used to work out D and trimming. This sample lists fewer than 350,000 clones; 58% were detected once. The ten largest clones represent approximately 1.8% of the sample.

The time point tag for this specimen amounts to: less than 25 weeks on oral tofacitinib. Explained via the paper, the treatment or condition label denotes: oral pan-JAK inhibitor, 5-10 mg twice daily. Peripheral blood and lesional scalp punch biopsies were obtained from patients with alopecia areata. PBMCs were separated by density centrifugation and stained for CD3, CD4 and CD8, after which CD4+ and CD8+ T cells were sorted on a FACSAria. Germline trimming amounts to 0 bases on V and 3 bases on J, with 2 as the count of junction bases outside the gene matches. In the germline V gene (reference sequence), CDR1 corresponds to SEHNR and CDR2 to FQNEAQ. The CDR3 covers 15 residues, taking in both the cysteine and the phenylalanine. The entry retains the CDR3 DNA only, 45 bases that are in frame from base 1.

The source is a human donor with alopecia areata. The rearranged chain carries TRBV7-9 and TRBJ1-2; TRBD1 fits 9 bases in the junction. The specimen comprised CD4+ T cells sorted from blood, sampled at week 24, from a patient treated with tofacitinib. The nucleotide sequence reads TGTGCCAGCAGCTTAGCGGGACAGGGCTACTATGGCTACACCTTC. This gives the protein CASSLAGQGYYGYTF.